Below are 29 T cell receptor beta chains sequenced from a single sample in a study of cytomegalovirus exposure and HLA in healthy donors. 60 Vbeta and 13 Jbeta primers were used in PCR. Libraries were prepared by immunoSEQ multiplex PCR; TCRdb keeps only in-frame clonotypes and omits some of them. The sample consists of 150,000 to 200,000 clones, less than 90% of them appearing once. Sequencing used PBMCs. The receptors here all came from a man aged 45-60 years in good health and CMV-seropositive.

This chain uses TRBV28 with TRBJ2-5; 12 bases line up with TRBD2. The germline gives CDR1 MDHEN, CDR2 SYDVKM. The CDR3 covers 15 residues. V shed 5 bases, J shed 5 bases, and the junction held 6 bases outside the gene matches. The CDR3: CASSGTSGRRETQYF. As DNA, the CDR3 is TGTGCCAGCAGTGGTACTAGCGGGAGGAGGGAGACCCAGTACTTC.

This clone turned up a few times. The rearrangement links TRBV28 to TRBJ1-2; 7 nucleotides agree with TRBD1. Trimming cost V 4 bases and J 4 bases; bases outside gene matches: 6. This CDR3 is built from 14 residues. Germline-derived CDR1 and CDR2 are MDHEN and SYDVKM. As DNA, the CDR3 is TGTGCCAGCAGTTCCGGGACAGTCGGCTATGGCTACACCTTC. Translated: CASSSGTVGYGYTF.

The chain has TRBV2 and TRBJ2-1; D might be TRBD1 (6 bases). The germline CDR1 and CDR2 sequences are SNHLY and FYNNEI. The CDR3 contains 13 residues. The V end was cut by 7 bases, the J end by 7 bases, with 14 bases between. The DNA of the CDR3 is TGTGCCAGCACCTCCTTACAGGGTAATGAGCAGTTCTTC. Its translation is CASTSLQGNEQFF.

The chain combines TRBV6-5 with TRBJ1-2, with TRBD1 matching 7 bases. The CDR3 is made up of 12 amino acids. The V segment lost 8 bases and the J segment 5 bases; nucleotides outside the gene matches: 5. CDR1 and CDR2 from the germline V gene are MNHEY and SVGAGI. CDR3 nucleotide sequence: TGTGCCAGCGGGGGACAGCGGTATGGCTACACCTTC. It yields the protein CASGGQRYGYTF.

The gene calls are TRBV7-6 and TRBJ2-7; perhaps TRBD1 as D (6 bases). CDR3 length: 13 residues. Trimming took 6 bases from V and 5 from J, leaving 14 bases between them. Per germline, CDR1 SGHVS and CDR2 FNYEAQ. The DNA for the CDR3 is TGTGCCAGCAGGCGGACAGCTTTAGACGAGCAGTACTTC. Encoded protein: CASRRTALDEQYF.

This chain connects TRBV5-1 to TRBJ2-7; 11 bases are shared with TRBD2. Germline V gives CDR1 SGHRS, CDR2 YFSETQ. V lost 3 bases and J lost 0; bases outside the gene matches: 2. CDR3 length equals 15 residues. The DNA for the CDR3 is TGCGCCAGCAGCTCCGGACTAGCGGGCTCCTACGAGCAGTACTTC. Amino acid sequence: CASSSGLAGSYEQYF.

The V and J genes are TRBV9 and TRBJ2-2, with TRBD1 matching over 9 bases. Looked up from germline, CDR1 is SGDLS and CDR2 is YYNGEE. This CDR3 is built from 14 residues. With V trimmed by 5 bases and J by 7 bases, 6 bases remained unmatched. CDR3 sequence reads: CASSTQGAGGELFF. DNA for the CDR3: TGTGCCAGCAGTACACAGGGGGCGGGCGGGGAGCTGTTTTTT. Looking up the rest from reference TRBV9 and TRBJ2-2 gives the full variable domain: DSGVTQTPKHLITATGQRVTLRCSPRSGDLSVYWYQQSLDQGLQFLIQYYNGEERAKGNILERFSAQQFPDLHSELNLSSLELGDSALYFCASSTQGAGGELFFGEGSRLTVL.

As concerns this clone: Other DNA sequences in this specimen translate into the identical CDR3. For the CDR3, the DNA is TGTGCCAGCAGTTTGTCCGGGAGCAATCAGCCCCAGCATTTT. Translated: CASSLSGSNQPQHF. The chain has TRBV27 and TRBJ1-5; D unclear. Germline assignment: CDR1 MNHEY and CDR2 SMNVEV (reference sequence). The CDR3 consists of 14 residues. Trimming cost V 3 bases and J 1 base, with 7 bases left between them.

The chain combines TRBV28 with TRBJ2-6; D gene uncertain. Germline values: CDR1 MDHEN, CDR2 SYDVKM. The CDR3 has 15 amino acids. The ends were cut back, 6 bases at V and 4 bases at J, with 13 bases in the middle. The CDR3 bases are TGTGCCAGCAGAGAGAAGTTCACCGGGGCCAACGTCCTGACTTTC. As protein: CASREKFTGANVLTF.

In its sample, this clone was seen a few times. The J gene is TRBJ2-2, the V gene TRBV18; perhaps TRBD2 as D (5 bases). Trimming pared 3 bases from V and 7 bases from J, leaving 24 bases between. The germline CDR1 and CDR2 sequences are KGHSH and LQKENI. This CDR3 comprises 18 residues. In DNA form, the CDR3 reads TGTGCCAGCTCACCGACTACCTCGGACCCGGTTAATAACGGGGAGCTGTTTTTT. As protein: CASSPTTSDPVNNGELFF.

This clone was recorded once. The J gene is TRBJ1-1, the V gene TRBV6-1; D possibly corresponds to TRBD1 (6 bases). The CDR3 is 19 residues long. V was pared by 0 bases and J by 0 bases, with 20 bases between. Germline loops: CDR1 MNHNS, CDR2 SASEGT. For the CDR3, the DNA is TGTGCCAGCAGTGAAGCCGCTTCGGGACAACTATTATTGAACACTGAAGCTTTCTTT. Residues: CASSEAASGQLLLNTEAFF.

CDR3 nucleotide sequence: TGCGCCAGCAGCTTAGGGACTAGCGGAAACAATGAGCAGTTCTTC. This sequence encodes CASSLGTSGNNEQFF. The chain combines TRBV5-1 with TRBJ2-1, with TRBD2 identical over 11 bases. This CDR3 has 15 amino acids. V lost 2 bases, J lost 5 bases, and 3 bases stayed unmatched. The germline CDR1 and CDR2 sequences are SGHRS and YFSETQ.

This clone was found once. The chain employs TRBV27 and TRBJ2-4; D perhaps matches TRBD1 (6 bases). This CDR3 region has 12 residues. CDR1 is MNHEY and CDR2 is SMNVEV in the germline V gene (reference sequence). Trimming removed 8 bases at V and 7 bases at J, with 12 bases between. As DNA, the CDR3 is TGTGCCAGCCGTTCAGGGGACAACATTCAGTACTTC. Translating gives CASRSGDNIQYF.

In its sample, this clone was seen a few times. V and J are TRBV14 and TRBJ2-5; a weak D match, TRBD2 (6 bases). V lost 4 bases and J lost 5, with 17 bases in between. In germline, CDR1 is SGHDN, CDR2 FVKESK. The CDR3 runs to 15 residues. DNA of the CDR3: TGTGCCAGCAGCCCAACACTCGGGAGTTGGGAGACCCAGTACTTC. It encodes CASSPTLGSWETQYF.

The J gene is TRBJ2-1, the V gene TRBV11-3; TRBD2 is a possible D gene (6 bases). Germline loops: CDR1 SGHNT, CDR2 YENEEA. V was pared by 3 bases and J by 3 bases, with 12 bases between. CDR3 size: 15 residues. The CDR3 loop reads CASSLGGMNYNEQFF. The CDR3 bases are TGTGCCAGCAGCTTGGGCGGGATGAACTACAATGAGCAGTTCTTC.

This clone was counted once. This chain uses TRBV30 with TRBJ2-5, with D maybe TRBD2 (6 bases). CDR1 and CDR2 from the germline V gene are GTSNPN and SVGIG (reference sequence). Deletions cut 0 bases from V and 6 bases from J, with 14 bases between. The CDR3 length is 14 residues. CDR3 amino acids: CAWSVGGDVKTQYF. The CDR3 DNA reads TGTGCCTGGAGTGTAGGAGGGGATGTGAAGACCCAGTACTTC.

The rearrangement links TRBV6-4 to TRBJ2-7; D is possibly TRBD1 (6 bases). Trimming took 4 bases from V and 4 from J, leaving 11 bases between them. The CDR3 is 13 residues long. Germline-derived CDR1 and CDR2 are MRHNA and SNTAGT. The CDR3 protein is CASSAGDGYEQYF. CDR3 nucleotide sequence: TGTGCCAGCAGTGCAGGGGATGGGTACGAGCAGTACTTC.

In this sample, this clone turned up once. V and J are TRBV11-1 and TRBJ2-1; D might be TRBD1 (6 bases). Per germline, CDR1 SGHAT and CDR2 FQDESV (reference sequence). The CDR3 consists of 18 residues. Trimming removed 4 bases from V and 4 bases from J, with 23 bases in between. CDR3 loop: CASSYLQPATGWYNEQFF. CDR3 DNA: TGTGCCAGCAGCTACCTCCAACCGGCTACAGGGTGGTACAATGAGCAGTTCTTC.

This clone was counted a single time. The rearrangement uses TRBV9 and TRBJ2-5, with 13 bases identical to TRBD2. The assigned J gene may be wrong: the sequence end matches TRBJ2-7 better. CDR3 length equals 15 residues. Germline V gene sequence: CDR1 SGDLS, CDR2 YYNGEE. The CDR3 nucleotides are TGTGCCAGCAGCGTAGGGACTAGCGGGAGCTACGAGCAGTACTTC. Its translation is CASSVGTSGSYEQYF.

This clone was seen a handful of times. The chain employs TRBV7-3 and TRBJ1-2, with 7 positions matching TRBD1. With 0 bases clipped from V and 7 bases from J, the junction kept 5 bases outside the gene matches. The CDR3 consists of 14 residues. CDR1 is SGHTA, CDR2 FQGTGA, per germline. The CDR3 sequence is CASSLTDRDLGYTF. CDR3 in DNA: TGTGCCAGCAGCTTAACCGACAGGGATCTTGGCTACACCTTC.

CDR3 region: CASSQGPDTQYF. As DNA, the CDR3 is TGTGCCAGCAGCCAGGGCCCAGATACGCAGTATTTT. The chain joins TRBV2 to TRBJ2-3, with a tentative D call TRBD1 (5 bases). Trimming took off 6 bases at V and 4 bases at J, with 8 bases between the two ends. In germline, CDR1 is SNHLY, CDR2 FYNNEI. This CDR3 spans 12 amino acids.

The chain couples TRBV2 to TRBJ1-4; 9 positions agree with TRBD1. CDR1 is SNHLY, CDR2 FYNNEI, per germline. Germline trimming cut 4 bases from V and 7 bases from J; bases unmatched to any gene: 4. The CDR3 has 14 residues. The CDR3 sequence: CASSADRGGEKLFF. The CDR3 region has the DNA TGTGCCAGCAGTGCTGACAGGGGGGGTGAAAAACTGTTTTTT.

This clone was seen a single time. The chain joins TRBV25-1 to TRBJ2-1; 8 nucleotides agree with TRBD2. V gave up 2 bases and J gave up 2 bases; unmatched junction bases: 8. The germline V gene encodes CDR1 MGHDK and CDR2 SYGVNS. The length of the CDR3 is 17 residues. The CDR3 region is CASSERGGEGTYNEQFF. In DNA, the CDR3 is TGTGCCAGCAGTGAACGGGGGGGAGAGGGTACCTACAATGAGCAGTTCTTC.

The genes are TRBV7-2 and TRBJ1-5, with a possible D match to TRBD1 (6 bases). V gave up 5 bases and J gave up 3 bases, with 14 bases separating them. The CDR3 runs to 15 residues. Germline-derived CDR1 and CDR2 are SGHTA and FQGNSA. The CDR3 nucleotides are TGTGCCAGCAGCACGACAGGTCGTGACAATCAGCCCCAGCATTTT. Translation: CASSTTGRDNQPQHF.

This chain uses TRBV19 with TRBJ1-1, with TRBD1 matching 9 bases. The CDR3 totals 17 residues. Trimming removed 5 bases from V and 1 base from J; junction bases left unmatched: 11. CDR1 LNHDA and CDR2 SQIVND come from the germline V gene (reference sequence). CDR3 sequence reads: CASSPLPGQGSNTEAFF. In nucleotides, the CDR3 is TGTGCCAGTAGTCCACTACCGGGACAGGGATCGAACACTGAAGCTTTCTTT.

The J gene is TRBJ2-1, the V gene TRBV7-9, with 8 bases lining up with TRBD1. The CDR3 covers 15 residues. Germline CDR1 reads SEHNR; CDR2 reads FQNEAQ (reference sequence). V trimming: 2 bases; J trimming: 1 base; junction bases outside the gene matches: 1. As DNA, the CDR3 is TGTGCCAGCAGCTTACGGACAGGGTCCTACAATGAGCAGTTCTTC. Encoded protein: CASSLRTGSYNEQFF.

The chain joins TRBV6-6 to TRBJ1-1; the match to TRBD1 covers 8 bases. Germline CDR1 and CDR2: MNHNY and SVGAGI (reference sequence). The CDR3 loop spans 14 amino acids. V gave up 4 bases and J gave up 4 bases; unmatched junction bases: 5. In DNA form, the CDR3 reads TGTGCCAGCAGTTCCAGGGGGCTAGGCACTGAAGCTTTCTTT. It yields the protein CASSSRGLGTEAFF.

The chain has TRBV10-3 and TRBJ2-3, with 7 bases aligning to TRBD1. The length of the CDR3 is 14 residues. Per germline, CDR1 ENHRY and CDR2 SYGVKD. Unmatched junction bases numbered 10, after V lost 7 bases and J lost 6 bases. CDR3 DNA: TGTGCCATCACCGACGGGACAGTATCGGATACGCAGTATTTT. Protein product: CAITDGTVSDTQYF.

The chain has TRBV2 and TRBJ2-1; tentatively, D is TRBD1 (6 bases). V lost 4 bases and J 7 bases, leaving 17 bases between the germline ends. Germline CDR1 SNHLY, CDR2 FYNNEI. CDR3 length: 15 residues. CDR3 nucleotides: TGTGCCAGCAGTGGTAGGGGGAACGTGGGGAATGAGCAGTTCTTC. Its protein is CASSGRGNVGNEQFF.